This T cell receptor beta chain was sequenced in a study of T cell responses to AZD1222 COVID-19 vaccine. Points from the study as a whole: Repertoire sampling occurred only after the peak T cell response.

Data came from immunoSEQ multiplex PCR; TCRdb stores just in-frame clones and leaves some out. The data contain around 160,000 clones, about 81% of them singletons. Turning to this clone: What it binds is not known.

Trimming removed 5 bases at V and 8 bases at J, with 12 bases between. The CDR3 extends over 12 amino acids. Germline V gene data show CDR1 as SEHNR and CDR2 as FQNEAQ (reference sequence). This specimen consisted of peripheral blood, obtained on day 0 of MenACWY control vaccination. This TCR derives from an adult in good health. This chain joins TRBV7-9 and TRBJ1-1; D gene uncertain. The DNA of the CDR3 is TGTGCCAGCAGCCCCCCGGGAGACGAAGCTTTCTTT. Translating it yields CASSPPGDEAFF.